Presented here are 6 T cell receptor beta chains from one specimen sequenced in a study of T-cell reconstitution after alpha-beta-depleted transplantation in children. Construction of the TCRbeta library involved unique molecular identifiers. A single record per CDR3 protein comes from TCRdb applying MiXCR to the PCR reads. The repertoire holds 250,000 to 350,000 distinct CDR3 sequences, about 10% seen once, with about 9.4% in the top ten. The sample consisted of PBMCs from the stem cell graft donor, taken from the stem cell graft. The receptors stem from a human donor who donated a stem cell graft to a child with SCID.

The V gene is TRBV7-6, the J gene TRBJ1-3, with no clear D. Trimming shortened V by 2 bases and J by 2 bases, and 10 bases separated the two germline ends. Germline lookup yields CDR1 SGHVS and CDR2 FNYEAQ. CDR3 size: 15 residues. The CDR3, as DNA: TGTGCCAGCAGCTTACAGCTCGCGGCTGGAAACACCATATATTTT. Translating gives CASSLQLAAGNTIYF.

This clonotype has just a few counts. The rearrangement links TRBV7-2 to TRBJ2-4; 7 bases are shared with TRBD1. The CDR3 consists of 14 residues. With V trimmed by 7 bases and J by 8 bases, 11 bases remained unmatched. Germline CDR1 is SGHTA and CDR2 is FQGNSA. This CDR3 is CASTRPETGYIQYF. CDR3 in DNA: TGTGCCAGCACCCGCCCGGAGACAGGGTACATTCAGTACTTC. The whole variable domain, remainder taken from reference TRBV7-2 and TRBJ2-4, is GAGVSQSPSNKVTEKGKDVELRCDPISGHTALYWYRQSLGQGLEFLIYFQGNSAPDKSGLPSDRFSAERTGGSVSTLTIQRTQQEDSAVYLCASTRPETGYIQYFGAGTRLSVL.

There are a few counts of this clonotype. The chain has TRBV3-1 and TRBJ1-6; possibly TRBD1 for D (5 bases). The germline V and J ends were trimmed by 6 bases and 9 bases, with 24 bases remaining between them. This CDR3 spans 17 amino acids. Germline values: CDR1 LGHDT, CDR2 YNNKEL (reference sequence). The CDR3 here is CASRGVGTPLDTSPLHF. The DNA for the CDR3 is TGTGCCAGCAGGGGAGTCGGGACTCCTCTCGATACTTCACCCCTCCACTTT. Full variable domain (outside the CDR3, taken from reference TRBV3-1 and TRBJ1-6): DTAVSQTPKYLVTQMGNDKSIKCEQNLGHDTMYWYKQDSKKFLKIMFSYNNKELIINETVPNRFSPKSPDKAHLNLHINSLELGDSAVYFCASRGVGTPLDTSPLHFGNGTRLTVT.

There are a few counts of this clonotype. CDR3 region: CATLVRGHYGYTF. CDR3 in DNA: TGTGCCACCCTCGTCAGGGGTCACTATGGCTACACCTTC. The rearrangement links TRBV6-1 to TRBJ1-2; perhaps TRBD1 as D (6 bases). The V end was cut by 10 bases, the J end by 3 bases, with 15 bases between. Per germline, CDR1 MNHNS and CDR2 SASEGT. CDR3 length: 13 residues.

This clonotype was seen ten or more times. The chain combines TRBV27 with TRBJ2-1, with D possibly being TRBD2 (5 bases). Trimming removed 10 bases from V and 5 bases from J, with 12 bases in between. Per germline, CDR1 MNHEY and CDR2 SMNVEV (reference sequence). This CDR3 comprises 12 residues. The CDR3 DNA is TGTGCCACCCGGGGAATCAACAATGAGCAGTTCTTC. It yields the protein CATRGINNEQFF.

The chain couples TRBV9 to TRBJ2-1; unclear D gene. The CDR3 extends over 13 amino acids. Trimming left V 2 bases short and J 10 bases short, with 13 bases between. The germline gives CDR1 SGDLS, CDR2 YYNGEE. CDR3 sequence: CASSVGWTTEQFF. For the CDR3, the DNA is TGTGCCAGCAGCGTGGGTTGGACGACGGAGCAGTTCTTC.